This TCR beta chain was profiled in a study of blood T cell repertoires in COVID-19. In the study overall: Both acute and convalescent COVID-19 samples were obtained from the United States, Italy and Spain.

Data came from immunoSEQ multiplex PCR; TCRdb stores just in-frame clones and leaves some out. In the table there are around 250,000 clones, around 90% of which are singletons. What was sequenced was PBMCs or T cells enriched from blood (not recorded which). This TCR was sampled from a man aged 40-55 years who had been exposed to COVID-19.

The CDR3 DNA reads TGTGCCAGCTCACCAGGGTACAGCTCCTACAATGAGCAGTTCTTC. Amino acids: CASSPGYSSYNEQFF. The chain uses TRBV18 and TRBJ2-1; D gene ambiguous. The CDR3 loop spans 15 amino acids. The germline gives CDR1 KGHSH, CDR2 LQKENI. Trimming stripped 2 bases from V and 0 bases from J, with 8 bases between.